A single T cell receptor beta chain is shown here with its context. Its antigen is undetermined. Using immunoSEQ multiplex PCR, the repertoire was profiled, and TCRdb retains in-frame clones only, with some absent. The table has approximately 99,000 clones, about nine tenths seen once. This sample was taken from a study of graft-versus-host responses after intestinal transplantation. Study overall: Recipients received multivisceral, liver-intestinal, or isolated intestinal transplants.

Notes on the study in general: GvH clones surfaced in recipient marrow, some emerging earlier in ileum or blood.

Germline assignment: CDR1 SGHTA and CDR2 FQGNSA. Trimming took off 5 bases at V and 0 bases at J, with 19 bases between the two ends. The CDR3 length is 18 residues. The sequences come from unstimulated CD4+ T cells sorted from spleen or lymph node cells, collected before transplant. The chain combines TRBV7-2 with TRBJ1-4; D unclear. The receptor's source is a human donor who was the organ donor for an intestinal transplant. Here the CDR3 DNA reads TGTGCCAGCAGCCAAAGAGGGAAATTTCCCGCAACTAATGAAAAACTGTTTTTT. Its translation is CASSQRGKFPATNEKLFF.